This TCR beta chain was captured by sequencing in a study of vaccination and CD4 T cells after COVID-19. On the study more broadly: Collection of post-vaccine samples followed dose two by a median approximately 68 days, spanning a range of 14 to 241. Treatment of control cultures consisted of a CEFX pool, an HIV-1 Nef pool, or no peptide.

Sequencing of DNA taken from cultured CD4+ T cells relied on the Oncomine TCR Beta short-read assay. Extraction of genomic DNA was performed on cultured CD4+ T cells. TCRdb reprocessed the PCR reads with MiXCR, giving one entry per CDR3 protein. The table has under 15,000 distinct CDR3 sequences, less than 50% seen once. J gave up 4 bases and V 4 bases, and 12 bases lay outside the gene matches. Germline CDR1 reads DFQATT; CDR2 reads SNEGSKA (reference sequence). The CDR3 length is 16 residues. This clonotype has more than one count but fewer than ten. Its specificity is unknown. Treatment denoted: roughly ten-day PBMC culture with coronavirus spike peptide pools or control peptides (ViraFEST assay).

The chain employs TRBV20-1 and TRBJ2-3; TRBD2 aligns across 9 bases. The sequenced sample was CD4+ T cells from blood, cultured in vitro. This TCR derives from a human donor who had recovered from COVID-19. The CDR3, as DNA: TGCAGTGCTAACCCCCCTAGCGGGATAAGCCCAGATACGCAGTATTTT. Translated: CSANPPSGISPDTQYF.